This T cell receptor (beta chain) is drawn from a study of T cell changes during pregnancy in multiple sclerosis. Trimming removed 4 bases at V and 5 bases at J, with 6 bases between. This CDR3 is built from 12 residues. Germline values: CDR1 MNHNS, CDR2 SASEGT. TCRdb's copy holds only in-frame clones and misses some; the assay was immunoSEQ multiplex PCR. The sample carries about 60,000 clones, 92% recorded once. The sequencing here drew on CD4+ T cells from peripheral blood mononuclear cells, taken in the second trimester of pregnancy. This clonotype was sampled from a female donor with multiple sclerosis, enrolled in a pregnancy study. V gene TRBV6-1 combines with J gene TRBJ1-5; the D is unclear. The CDR3 DNA sequence: TGTGCCAGCAGTGTGGGAGATCAGCCCCAGCATTTT. It encodes CASSVGDQPQHF.